Listed here are 14 T cell receptor beta chains from one sample, sequenced in a study of T cell changes during pregnancy in multiple sclerosis (dated by TCRdb to between 2019 and 2020). The library was obtained by the immunoSEQ multiplex PCR assay. TCRdb's version of the immuneACCESS table is confined to in-frame rearrangements and falls short of the full clone set. An unresolved V gene accounts for under half of the shortfall where checked; the remainder is of unknown origin. This sample gives 50,000 or so clones in total; around 92% of them show up just once. 0.74% of the sample is in the top ten clones. The sample was CD4+ T cells from peripheral blood mononuclear cells, taken in the third trimester of pregnancy. All receptors derive from a female donor with multiple sclerosis, enrolled in a pregnancy study.

The chain employs TRBV28 and TRBJ1-5; TRBD1 might be the D (5 bases). V was shortened by 1 base and J by 5 bases, with 9 bases between the two germline ends. The CDR3 has 14 residues. Germline lookup yields CDR1 MDHEN and CDR2 SYDVKM. The chain's CDR3 is CASSLSGGHQPQHF. In DNA form, the CDR3 reads TGTGCCAGCAGTTTATCGGGGGGACATCAGCCCCAGCATTTT.

The chain couples TRBV7-6 to TRBJ1-1; 9 bases fit TRBD1. Trimming removed 5 bases from V and 1 base from J; junction bases left unmatched: 2. The CDR3 consists of 14 residues. CDR1 SGHVS and CDR2 FNYEAQ come from the germline V gene. The chain's CDR3 is CASSEGQGNTEAFF. CDR3 bases: TGTGCCAGCAGCGAGGGACAGGGGAACACTGAAGCTTTCTTT. The whole variable domain, remainder taken from reference TRBV7-6 and TRBJ1-1, is GAGVSQSPRYKVTKRGQDVALRCDPISGHVSLYWYRQALGQGPEFLTYFNYEAQQDKSGLPNDRFSAERPEGSISTLTIQRTEQRDSAMYRCASSEGQGNTEAFFGQGTRLTVV.

The rearrangement uses TRBV15 and TRBJ1-5; TRBD1 matches 8 bases. The CDR3 contains 15 residues. Germline trimming cut 5 bases from V and 3 bases from J; bases unmatched to any gene: 6. Germline assignment: CDR1 LNHNV and CDR2 YYDKDF (reference sequence). The CDR3 nucleotides are TGTGCCACCAGCGGAAGGACAGGGAACAATCAGCCCCAGCATTTT. Translated, it gives CATSGRTGNNQPQHF.

This rearrangement joins TRBV19 to TRBJ2-7, with D perhaps TRBD2 (5 bases). The CDR3 runs 15 residues. Germline V gene data show CDR1 as LNHDA and CDR2 as SQIVND (reference sequence). The V gene lost 7 bases and the J gene lost 4 bases, with 20 bases spanning the gap. CDR3 sequence: CASTSGFGFGYEQYF. The CDR3 DNA reads TGTGCCAGTACCAGCGGCTTCGGGTTTGGGTACGAGCAGTACTTC.

This rearrangement joins TRBV7-8 to TRBJ1-1, with 8 bases that match TRBD1. The ends lost 1 base at V and 6 bases at J; junction bases unmatched: 10. The CDR3 runs to 16 residues. Germline CDR1 and CDR2: SGHVS and FQNEAQ. CDR3 coding DNA: TGTGCCAGCAGCTTAGGAGGGACAGGATTTGGAGCTGAAGCTTTCTTT. Translation: CASSLGGTGFGAEAFF.

V gene TRBV6-4 combines with J gene TRBJ1-2; D possibly corresponds to TRBD1 (5 bases). V was cut by 5 bases and J by 5 bases, with 21 bases left in between. The CDR3 is 16 amino acids. Per germline, CDR1 MRHNA and CDR2 SNTAGT. The CDR3 coding sequence is TGTGCCAGCAGTCGTTGGGGCGGCGATTTGATTTATGGCTACACCTTC. It is translated as CASSRWGGDLIYGYTF.

This sequence joins TRBV5-8 and TRBJ1-5; D unclear. This CDR3 comprises 15 residues. The V end lost 2 bases, the J end lost 8 bases, and 17 bases lay between the germline ends. CDR1 and CDR2 from the germline V gene are SGHTS and YDEGEE. CDR3: CASSLRSPLEKPQHF. CDR3 DNA sequence: TGTGCCAGCAGCTTAAGGTCCCCGTTGGAGAAGCCCCAGCATTTT.

The J gene is TRBJ1-6, the V gene TRBV14, with D perhaps TRBD1 (6 bases). This CDR3 contains 14 residues. V was cut by 0 bases and J by 8 bases, with 8 bases left in between. CDR1 and CDR2 (germline): SGHDN, FVKESK. The CDR3 loop reads CASSQDRGYSPLHF. The CDR3 DNA reads TGTGCCAGCAGCCAAGATAGGGGGTATTCACCCCTCCACTTT. Full variable domain (missing parts from reference TRBV14 and TRBJ1-6): EAGVTQFPSHSVIEKGQTVTLRCDPISGHDNLYWYRRVMGKEIKFLLHFVKESKQDESGMPNNRFLAERTGGTYSTLKVQPAELEDSGVYFCASSQDRGYSPLHFGNGTRLTVT.

V and J are TRBV30 and TRBJ1-4, with D possibly being TRBD1 (6 bases). The length of the CDR3 is 15 residues. Between the trimmed V and J ends, which lost 1 base and 6 bases, there was a span of 15 bases. The V gene's germline CDR1 is GTSNPN and CDR2 SVGIG (reference sequence). This CDR3 is CAWSDKTGVYEKLFF. The DNA of the CDR3 is TGTGCCTGGAGTGATAAGACAGGCGTATATGAAAAACTGTTTTTT.

V usage is TRBV6-5 and J usage is TRBJ1-5, with D perhaps TRBD1 (6 bases). Looked up from germline, CDR1 is MNHEY and CDR2 is SVGAGI. The CDR3 consists of 15 residues. V lost 0 bases, J lost 4 bases, and 10 bases lay in between. The CDR3 sequence: CASSYSPGANQPQHF. The DNA for the CDR3 is TGTGCCAGCAGTTACTCCCCAGGGGCGAATCAGCCCCAGCATTTT.

The chain couples TRBV5-1 to TRBJ1-2; 9 bases map to TRBD1. The J segment lost 5 bases and the V segment lost 4 bases, leaving 9 bases of the junction unmatched. The CDR3 spans 15 residues. Germline V gene sequence: CDR1 SGHRS, CDR2 YFSETQ. The CDR3 DNA reads TGCGCCAGCAGCCCGGCACAGGGGGCGCGGTATGGCTACACCTTC. This sequence encodes CASSPAQGARYGYTF.

This chain joins TRBV15 and TRBJ2-6; weak D call: TRBD1 (6 bases). The V end lost 3 bases, the J end lost 0 bases, and 9 bases lay between the germline ends. The CDR3 has 16 amino acids. Germline assignment: CDR1 LNHNV and CDR2 YYDKDF (reference sequence). The CDR3: CATSRDRISGANVLTF. CDR3 in DNA: TGTGCCACCAGCAGGGACAGAATCTCTGGGGCCAACGTCCTGACTTTC.

The CDR3 region has the DNA TGCGCCAGCAGCCCGGACAGGGACATTCAGTACTTC. Protein sequence: CASSPDRDIQYF. The gene calls are TRBV4-1 and TRBJ2-4; TRBD1 aligns across 8 bases. The J segment lost 8 bases and the V segment lost 4 bases, leaving 1 base of the junction unmatched. The CDR3 loop spans 12 amino acids. In germline, CDR1 is MGHRA, CDR2 YSYEKL.

The V call is TRBV6-5, the J call TRBJ1-1; TRBD1 aligns across 8 bases. V was pared by 9 bases and J by 4 bases, with 4 bases of the junction left unmatched. The CDR3 has 12 amino acids. Germline CDR1 and CDR2: MNHEY and SVGAGI. In nucleotides, the CDR3 is TGTGCCAGTCAGGACAGGGCCACTGAAGCTTTCTTT. Its translation is CASQDRATEAFF.